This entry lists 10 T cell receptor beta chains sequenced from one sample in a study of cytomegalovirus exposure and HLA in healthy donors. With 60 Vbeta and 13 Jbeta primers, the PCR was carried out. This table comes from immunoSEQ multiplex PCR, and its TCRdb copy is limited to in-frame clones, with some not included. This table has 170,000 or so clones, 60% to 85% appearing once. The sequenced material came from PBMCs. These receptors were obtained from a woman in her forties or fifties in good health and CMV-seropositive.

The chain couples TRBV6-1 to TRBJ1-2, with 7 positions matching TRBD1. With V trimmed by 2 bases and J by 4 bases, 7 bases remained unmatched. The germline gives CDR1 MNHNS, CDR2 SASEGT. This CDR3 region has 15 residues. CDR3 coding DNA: TGTGCCAGCAGTGAAAAGGGGGCGAAATCCTATGGCTACACCTTC. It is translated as CASSEKGAKSYGYTF.

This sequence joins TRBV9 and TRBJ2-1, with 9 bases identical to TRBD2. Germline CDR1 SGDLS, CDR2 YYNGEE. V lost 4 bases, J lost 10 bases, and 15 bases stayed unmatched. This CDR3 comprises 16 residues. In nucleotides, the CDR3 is TGTGCCAGCAGCTACTCGGGGACTAGCCGTTTTAGAGAGCAGTTCTTC. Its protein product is CASSYSGTSRFREQFF.

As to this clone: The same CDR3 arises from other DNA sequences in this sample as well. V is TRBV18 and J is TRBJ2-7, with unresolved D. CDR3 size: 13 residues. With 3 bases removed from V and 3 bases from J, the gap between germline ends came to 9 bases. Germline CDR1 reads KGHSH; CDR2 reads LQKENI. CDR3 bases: TGTGCCAGCTCACCGGGTAGCAGCTACGAGCAGTACTTC. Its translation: CASSPGSSYEQYF.

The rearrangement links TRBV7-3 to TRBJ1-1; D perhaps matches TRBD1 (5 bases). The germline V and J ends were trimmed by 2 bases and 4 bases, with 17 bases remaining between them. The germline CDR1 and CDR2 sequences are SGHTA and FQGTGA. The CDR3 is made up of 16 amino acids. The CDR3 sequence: CASSLAPSGYATEAFF. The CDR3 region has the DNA TGTGCCAGCAGCTTAGCCCCCTCAGGGTATGCCACTGAAGCTTTCTTT. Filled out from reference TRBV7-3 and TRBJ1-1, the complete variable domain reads GAGVSQTPSNKVTEKGKYVELRCDPISGHTALYWYRQSLGQGPEFLIYFQGTGAADDSGLPNDRFFAVRPEGSVSTLKIQRTERGDSAVYLCASSLAPSGYATEAFFGQGTRLTVV.

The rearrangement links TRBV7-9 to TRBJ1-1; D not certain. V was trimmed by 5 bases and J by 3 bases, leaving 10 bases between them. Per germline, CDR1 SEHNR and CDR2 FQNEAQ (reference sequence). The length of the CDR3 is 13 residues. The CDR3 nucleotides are TGTGCCAGCAGCCCCCGCGGGGACACTGAAGCTTTCTTT. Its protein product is CASSPRGDTEAFF.

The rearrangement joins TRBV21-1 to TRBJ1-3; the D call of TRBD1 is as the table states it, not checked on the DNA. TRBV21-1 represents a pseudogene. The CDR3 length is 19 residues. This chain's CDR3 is CASSGTGQCYSRSGNTIYF. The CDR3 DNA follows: TGTGCCAGCAGCGGGACGGGACAGTGCTATTCCCGCTCTGGAAACACCATATATTTT.

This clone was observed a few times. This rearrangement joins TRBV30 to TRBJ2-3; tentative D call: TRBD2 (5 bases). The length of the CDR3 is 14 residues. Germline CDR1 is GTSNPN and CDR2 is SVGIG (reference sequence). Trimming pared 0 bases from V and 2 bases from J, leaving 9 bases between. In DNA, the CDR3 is TGTGCCTGGAGTGTATTACTAGACACAGATACGCAGTATTTT. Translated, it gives CAWSVLLDTDTQYF.

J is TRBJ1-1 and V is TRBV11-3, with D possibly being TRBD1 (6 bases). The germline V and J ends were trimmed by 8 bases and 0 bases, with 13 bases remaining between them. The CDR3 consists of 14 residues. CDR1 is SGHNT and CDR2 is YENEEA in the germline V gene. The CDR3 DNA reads TGTGCCAGCGTACAACAGGGACTGAACACTGAAGCTTTCTTT. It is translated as CASVQQGLNTEAFF.

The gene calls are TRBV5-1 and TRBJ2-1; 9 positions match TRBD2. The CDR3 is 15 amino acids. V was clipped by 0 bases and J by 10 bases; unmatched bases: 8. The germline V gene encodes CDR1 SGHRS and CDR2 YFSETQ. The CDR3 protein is CASSLDASGDSEQFF. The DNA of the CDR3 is TGCGCCAGCAGCTTGGACGCTAGCGGGGATAGCGAGCAGTTCTTC.

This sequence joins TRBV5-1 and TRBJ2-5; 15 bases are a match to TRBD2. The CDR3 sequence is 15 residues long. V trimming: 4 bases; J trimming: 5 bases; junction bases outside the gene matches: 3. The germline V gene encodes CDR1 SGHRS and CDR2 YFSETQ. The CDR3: CASSIGTSGRETQYF. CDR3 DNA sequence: TGCGCCAGCAGCATCGGGACTAGCGGGAGGGAGACCCAGTACTTC.